This TCR beta chain stems from a study of T cells in Graves' hyperthyroidism and ophthalmopathy. Overall study results and limits: Stable hyperthyroidism was separated from ophthalmopathy by a model based on 13 V-J features. The model foresaw ophthalmopathy a median around seven months prior to onset.

The study defined stable Graves' hyperthyroidism as no ophthalmopathy progression within 18 months. RNA transcripts yielded amplified TCR beta CDR3 regions. HTBI primers were used for first-round RT-PCR of the TCR CDR3. A single record per CDR3 protein comes from TCRdb applying MiXCR to the multiplex PCR reads. This table has roughly 300,000 distinct CDR3 sequences, 14% appearing once. This clonotype was counted at least ten times. Its antigen is not identified. V was clipped by 3 bases and J by 6 bases; unmatched bases: 10. Per germline, CDR1 ENHRY and CDR2 SYGVKD. The CDR3 runs to 16 residues. The chain links TRBV10-3 to TRBJ2-3; 9 nucleotides agree with TRBD2. The sequencing input was blood. The TCR originated in a young woman with Graves' hyperthyroidism. CDR3 in DNA: TGTGCCATCAGTGATAAGGAGCGGGGGGCCCCGGATACGCAGTATTTT. It is translated as CAISDKERGAPDTQYF.